What follows are 7 T cell receptor beta chains derived from one specimen sequenced in a study of shared clonotypes between healthy human individuals. Profiling relied on immunoSEQ multiplex PCR, and the TCRdb table lists in-frame clones only, not all of them. The top ten clones hold about 0.41% of a sample with 2 million to 2.5 million clones, roughly 90% of them seen once. The specimen sequenced was naive CD4+ T cells from PBMCs. Subset given: CD45RA+ positively selected. The receptors shown here come from a man between 18 and 35 years old in good health. Some clones in this sample may be carry-over from other donors' samples.

The chain recombines TRBV7-8 with TRBJ2-7; 10 bases are shared with TRBD1. The CDR3 sequence is 16 residues long. V lost 1 base to trimming and J lost 1 base; unmatched junction nucleotides: 4. The germline CDR1 and CDR2 sequences are SGHVS and FQNEAQ. The CDR3 sequence: CASSLGDRGQSYEQYF. As DNA, the CDR3 is TGTGCCAGCAGCTTAGGGGACAGGGGCCAATCCTACGAGCAGTACTTC.

The rearrangement joins TRBV19 to TRBJ1-2, with D possibly matching TRBD1 (6 bases). V lost 9 bases to trimming and J lost 5 bases, with 19 bases between them. This CDR3 contains 14 residues. Germline V gives CDR1 LNHDA, CDR2 SQIVND (reference sequence). The CDR3 loop is CASALLQGVYGYTF. The CDR3 nucleotides read TGTGCCAGCGCCTTACTACAGGGAGTATATGGCTACACCTTC.

To note about this clone: Other DNA sequences within the sample encode an identical CDR3. The V gene is TRBV2, the J gene TRBJ2-7; 7 bases are a match to TRBD1. The CDR3 totals 14 residues. CDR1 and CDR2 (germline): SNHLY, FYNNEI. V shed 3 bases, J shed 2 bases, and the junction held 4 bases outside the gene matches. CDR3 protein: CASSDQGETYEQYF. CDR3 nucleotides: TGTGCCAGCAGTGACCAGGGGGAAACCTACGAGCAGTACTTC. Combining the CDR3 with reference TRBV2 and TRBJ2-7 gives the whole variable domain EPEVTQTPSHQVTQMGQEVILRCVPISNHLYFYWYRQILGQKVEFLVSFYNNEISEKSEIFDDQFSVERPDGSNFTLKIRSTKLEDSAMYFCASSDQGETYEQYFGPGTRLTVT.

This chain joins TRBV6-1 and TRBJ2-7; no clear D. V was shortened by 1 base and J by 2 bases, with 9 bases between the two germline ends. Germline V CDR1 and CDR2: MNHNS, SASEGT. The length of the CDR3 is 14 residues. The CDR3, as DNA: TGTGCCAGCAGTGAAGATGACGAGGCCTACGAGCAGTACTTC. It encodes CASSEDDEAYEQYF.

This clone was seen just once. The chain carries TRBV5-1 and TRBJ1-2; D remains unclear. The ends were cut back, 2 bases at V and 3 bases at J, with 11 bases in the middle. CDR1 and CDR2 (germline): SGHRS, YFSETQ. CDR3 length: 14 residues. The CDR3 sequence: CASSFGPTHYGYTF. The CDR3 DNA reads TGCGCCAGCAGCTTTGGTCCCACTCACTATGGCTACACCTTC.

The chain couples TRBV7-2 to TRBJ2-4, with 9 bases lining up with TRBD1. The V and J ends lost 5 bases and 9 bases, in that order; junction bases with no gene match: 11. The CDR3 covers 15 residues. Germline CDR1 reads SGHTA; CDR2 reads FQGNSA. This chain's CDR3 is CASSGTGTGYSIQYF. CDR3 sequence (DNA): TGTGCCAGCAGCGGAACCGGGACAGGGTATAGCATTCAGTACTTC.

This chain links TRBV10-3 with TRBJ2-5; TRBD2 might be the D (5 bases). Germline loops: CDR1 ENHRY, CDR2 SYGVKD. This CDR3 has 13 amino acids. V was pared by 10 bases and J by 4 bases, with 16 bases between. DNA for the CDR3: TGTGCCAGCAGAGACACGGGGATAGAGACCCAGTACTTC. Its protein is CASRDTGIETQYF.